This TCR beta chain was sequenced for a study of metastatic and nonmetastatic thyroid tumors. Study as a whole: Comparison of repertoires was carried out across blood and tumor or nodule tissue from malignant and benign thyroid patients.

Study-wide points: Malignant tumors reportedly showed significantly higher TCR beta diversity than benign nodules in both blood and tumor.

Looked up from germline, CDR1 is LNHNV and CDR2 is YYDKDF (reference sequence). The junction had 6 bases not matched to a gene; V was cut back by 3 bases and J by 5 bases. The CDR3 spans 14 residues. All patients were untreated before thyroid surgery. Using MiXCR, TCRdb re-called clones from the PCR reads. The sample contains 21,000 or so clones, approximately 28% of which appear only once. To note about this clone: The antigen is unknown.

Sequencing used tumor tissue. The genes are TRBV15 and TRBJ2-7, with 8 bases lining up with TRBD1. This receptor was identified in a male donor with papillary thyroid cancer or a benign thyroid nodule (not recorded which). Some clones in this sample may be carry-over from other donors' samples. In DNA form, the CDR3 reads TGTGCCACCAGCAGGGACAGGGTAGCCGACGAGCAGTACTTC. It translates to CATSRDRVADEQYF.